This TCR beta chain was identified during a study of Ad26.COV2.S vaccination and SARS-CoV-2 variants (dated by TCRdb to the early 2020s). For context, the study as a whole: Vaccine-arm donors were drawn from COV1001, a multicentre, randomized, double-blind, placebo-controlled phase I-IIa trial of Ad26.COV2.S in healthy adults. Ad26.COV2.S was administered intramuscularly at a dose of 5x10^10 or 1x10^11 viral particles, either as one shot or as two shots given 56 days apart. TCRbeta repertoire sequencing was used to assess the specificity and breadth of SARS-CoV-2-reactive T cell receptors after Ad26.COV2.S vaccination. The TCR-sequenced set comprised approximately 30 samples: roughly 19 Ad26.COV2.S vaccine recipients, 5 placebo recipients and 8 SARS-CoV-2 convalescent individuals. Trial participants were randomized into five groups of five, in which low-dose or high-dose Ad26.COV2.S was given once or twice, or placebo was given on both occasions. Investigators did not know the trial group allocation while performing experiments and assessing outcomes.

The immunoSEQ Assay was used to sequence TCRbeta CDR3 regions. After extraction, genomic DNA underwent amplification by bias-controlled multiplex PCR, followed by high-throughput sequencing. On the study's bioinformatics: To quantify the absolute abundance of every unique TCRbeta CDR3 region, sequences were collapsed and filtered. T cell fraction was estimated by normalizing TCRbeta template counts to usable DNA, with usable DNA measured through amplification of reference genes found in all nucleated cells. Repertoire TCRs were annotated as SARS-CoV-2-specific when V gene, CDR3 amino acid sequence and J gene were exactly matched to a known reactive TCR set. The reference SARS-CoV-2 TCR set was derived from MIRA and filtered for enrichment in COVID-19-positive ImmuneCODE repertoires, a step that removed public or cross-reactive TCRs. Based on the MIRA antigens, annotated TCRs were further analysed at the level of specific ORF or position within ORF. Depth was the summed frequency of annotated unique rearrangements, while breadth was defined as annotated unique rearrangements over total unique productive rearrangements. TCR breadth was compared between groups using two-sided Wilcoxon rank-sum tests. The table was pulled from immuneACCESS by TCRdb, which kept in-frame rearrangements only. Such tables lose some clones; where checked, under half of the loss comes from unresolved V genes, and the rest has no known cause. V, J and clone size reflect that table, while D and trimming were determined from the DNA. A total of over 450,000 clones appear in this sample, about 88% of them only once. The ten largest clonotypes hold around 1.8% of the sample.

The CDR3 contains 15 residues, cysteine and phenylalanine counted. Of the read, only the CDR3 DNA is kept; its 45 bases are in frame from base 1. V and J lose 4 bases and 0 bases, and a span of 9 bases separates them. CDR1 WNHNN and CDR2 SYGVQD were looked up in the germline V gene (reference sequence). Results the study describes overall, beyond this receptor: The study lacked the statistical power to compare responses across vaccine doses or regimens. Comparable non-spike TCR breadth was observed between vaccine and placebo recipients, consistent with only spike being contained in the vaccine. According to the authors, total T cell responses may have been underestimated by the TCR breadth and depth analyses. Compared with placebo recipients, Ad26.COV2.S recipients showed higher spike-specific TCR breadth (P = 0.0014). After vaccination, spike-specific CD8+ and CD4+ T cell responses were reported to show substantial breadth.

Read against the paper, the sample's treatment or condition label means: roughly 18 received Ad26.COV2.S at low or high dose, single or two shots; about 5 received placebo; per-sample allocation not given. Repertoires of vaccine and placebo recipients were sequenced from samples taken on day 63 after the first injection. In Cohort 1b, fewer than 30 adults aged 18-55 years were enrolled at a single site in Boston, USA, between 29 July and 7 August 2020. Ad26.COV2.S was a replication-incompetent adenovirus type 26 vector that expressed a prefusion-stabilized SARS-CoV-2 spike protein derived from the original Wuhan strain. About this clone itself: Its specific antigen is unknown. No much larger clonotype is one base removed from it; base qualities were not supplied.

The sample here was peripheral blood, taken in a trial of Ad26.COV2.S vaccine versus placebo. The rearrangement combines TRBV10-1 with TRBJ1-4; TRBD1 is a weak D gene call, 6 bases matching. The receptor comes from a person aged 18-60 years who received the Ad26.COV2.S COVID-19 vaccine or a placebo. The encoded CDR3 is CASSAGDATNEKLFF. The sequenced DNA is TGCGCCAGCAGTGCAGGGGATGCAACTAATGAAAAACTGTTTTTT.